The subject of this entry is one T cell receptor beta chain. This clone has a handful of counts. Its specific antigen is unknown. Base quality data are lacking; no much larger clone is found one base away. The donors belonged to the validation cohort of around 120 subjects, which was separate from the roughly 700-subject first cohort. V loses 7 bases, J loses 6 bases, and the germline ends lie 19 bases apart. The CDR3 holds 14 amino acids from the cysteine to the phenylalanine. Only the CDR3 portion is preserved as DNA: 42 bases, with reading frame beginning at the first base. In the germline V gene, CDR1 corresponds to SQVTM and CDR2 to ANQGSEA. The record originates from a study of cytomegalovirus exposure and HLA in healthy donors (TCRdb year 2017). Concerning the study at large: According to a later analysis, the 120 or so validation repertoires were produced on the same platform as the 666 repertoires of the first cohort. The aim of the study was to test whether cataloging public T cell receptors could identify signatures of past pathogen exposure. Along with the approximately 650-subject first cohort, a separate validation cohort of 120 different subjects was used. The study combined high-throughput TCR immunosequencing, statistical association of individual TCRs with disease status, and machine learning to predict cytomegalovirus infection status. What the research found in general, with its limitations: The validation cohort had no HLA typing available for a later analysis, so co-occurrence within that cohort was assessed over all 110 or so repertoires. The classifier was reported to diagnose cytomegalovirus status with high specificity and sensitivity in both the original and validation cohorts. The authors suggested that the approach could potentially be extended to other disease states and immunological phenotypes. Most TCR sequences were observed very rarely across donors, whereas some public TCRs were present in many individuals. In vitro tests confirmed that a few of the cytomegalovirus-associated TCR beta chains recognize cytomegalovirus antigens. The study listed 164 TCR beta chains as associated with cytomegalovirus. Subsequent analysis determined that TCRs grouped into clusters in the first cohort also showed a tendency toward co-occurrence across the 130 or so validation repertoires, and approximately 93% of cluster scores exceeded 0.

The library was prepared using the immunoSEQ multiplex PCR assay. The paper's processing steps were these. A statistical classification framework was developed to diagnose cytomegalovirus status using the catalog of TCR beta chain sequences. The clones in this table, taken by TCRdb from immuneACCESS, are in-frame only. Not every clone is retained; where verified, under half of the shortfall comes from an unresolved V gene, and the cause of the rest is unknown. V and J calls and clone size are as listed in that table; D and trimming were resolved from the DNA. The table for this sample lists about 120,000 clones; roughly 90% of them were counted only once. The biggest ten clones account for approximately 1.4% of the sample.

This sequence uses TRBV29-1 and TRBJ2-1, with a weak D call of TRBD1 (6 bases match). This receptor was identified in a woman aged 25 to 39 in good health and CMV-seropositive. The sequenced sample was PBMCs. The CDR3 region has the sequence CSAQSGTPTNEQFF. The DNA is as follows: TGCAGCGCTCAATCGGGGACACCCACCAATGAGCAGTTCTTC.